The clone carrying this T cell receptor beta chain appeared a few times. No antigen is known for it. This entry is derived from a study of cytomegalovirus exposure and HLA in healthy donors. In the study overall: About 85 million unique TCR sequences came from HLA-typed donors in an early release.

Findings and limits, study-wide: Later findings reportedly placed an Asian-associated ancestry cluster below the approximately 670-donor mean for N-insertions. A missense DCLRE1C variant was associated with V- and J-gene trimming of TCR beta chains in a later analysis, and an independent cohort replicated the association.

Unmatched junction bases numbered 5, after V lost 11 bases and J lost 4 bases. This CDR3 spans 13 amino acids. Germline V gene lookup returns CDR1 MNHNS and CDR2 SASEGT. The PCR ran on 60 Vbeta and 13 Jbeta primers. TCRdb's copy holds only in-frame clones and misses some; the assay was immunoSEQ multiplex PCR. The sample includes some 120,000 clones, 70% to 85% seen only once; the top ten take roughly 9.7%. This sequence was found in a man in his forties in good health and CMV-seropositive. The sequencing input was PBMCs. The rearrangement uses TRBV6-1 and TRBJ2-7, with 13 bases matching TRBD2. The chain's CDR3 is CAVGTSGEYEQYF. In DNA form, the CDR3 reads TGTGCCGTGGGGACTAGCGGGGAATACGAGCAGTACTTC.